Presented here are 8 T cell receptor beta chains from one specimen sequenced in a study of blood T cell repertoires in COVID-19. Assay: immunoSEQ multiplex PCR; the TCRdb copy retains only in-frame clones and omits some. The table has hundreds of thousands of clones, 88% seen once. The sample comprised peripheral blood. Receptors were obtained from a woman between 70 and 85 years old with COVID-19, enrolled during active disease.

The CDR3 reads CATSTYTGTQETQYF. For the CDR3, the DNA is TGTGCCACCAGCACGTATACAGGGACCCAAGAGACCCAGTACTTC. The V call is TRBV15, the J call TRBJ2-5; possible D gene TRBD1, 6 bases. Trimming cost V 4 bases and J 1 base, with 13 bases left between them. The CDR3 is 15 amino acids. Germline assignment: CDR1 LNHNV and CDR2 YYDKDF (reference sequence).

The J gene is TRBJ2-2, the V gene TRBV21-1; the table gives TRBD1 as D, unverified against the DNA. TRBV21-1 is classified as a pseudogene. The CDR3 has 18 residues. The chain's CDR3 is CASRFGDRYLNPTGELFF. The CDR3 DNA sequence: TGTGCCAGCAGATTTGGGGACAGGTATCTTAACCCCACCGGGGAGCTGTTTTTT.

V and J are TRBV5-1 and TRBJ1-2; D is perhaps TRBD1 (5 bases). This CDR3 is 17 amino acids long. V dropped 1 base and J dropped 4 bases, with 20 bases sitting between them. Germline loops: CDR1 SGHRS, CDR2 YFSETQ. Here the CDR3 reads CASSLPPGLTRAYGYTF. The CDR3, as DNA: TGCGCCAGCAGCTTGCCGCCGGGACTTACCCGAGCCTATGGCTACACCTTC.

The chain has TRBV6-1 and TRBJ1-6; TRBD1 is a possible D gene (5 bases). The CDR3 consists of 17 residues. Germline CDR1 and CDR2: MNHNS and SASEGT. The ends were cut back, 2 bases at V and 0 bases at J, with 11 bases in the middle. The CDR3 nucleotides read TGTGCCAGCAGTGAAAACGGGGGGAGCTCCTATAATTCACCCCTCCACTTT. Protein sequence: CASSENGGSSYNSPLHF.

The rearrangement joins TRBV2 to TRBJ2-1; possibly TRBD2 for D (6 bases). The CDR3 has 13 amino acids. Between the trimmed V and J ends, which lost 4 bases and 13 bases, there was a span of 17 bases. CDR1 is SNHLY, CDR2 FYNNEI, per germline. The CDR3 is CASSGRGPPPQFF. CDR3 in DNA: TGTGCCAGCAGTGGGCGGGGTCCACCGCCTCAGTTCTTC.

The chain recombines TRBV4-1 with TRBJ2-1; 7 bases are shared with TRBD1. Germline V gene sequence: CDR1 MGHRA, CDR2 YSYEKL. The CDR3 length is 16 residues. Losses at the gene ends were 1 base for V and 7 bases for J; bases not matched to a gene: 10. CDR3 DNA sequence: TGCGCCAGCAGCCAAGGGTTGGCAGGGGGAAAGAATGAGCAGTTCTTC. This sequence encodes CASSQGLAGGKNEQFF.

This clone was observed a handful of times. V gene TRBV19 combines with J gene TRBJ1-2; D call uncertain. The CDR3 extends over 15 amino acids. Germline V gives CDR1 LNHDA, CDR2 SQIVND (reference sequence). V dropped 2 bases and J dropped 8 bases, with 18 bases sitting between them. CDR3 bases: TGTGCCAGTAGTATACCCCTCTCCCGCGGCGCCGGCTACACCTTC. It is translated as CASSIPLSRGAGYTF.

CDR3 residues: CASSAMGQGNTEAFF. CDR3 bases: TGTGCCAGCAGCGCTATGGGACAGGGGAACACTGAAGCTTTCTTT. The chain combines TRBV9 with TRBJ1-1; 9 nucleotides line up with TRBD1. CDR1 and CDR2 from the germline V gene are SGDLS and YYNGEE. V was pared by 3 bases and J by 1 base, with 4 bases of the junction left unmatched. The CDR3 covers 15 residues.